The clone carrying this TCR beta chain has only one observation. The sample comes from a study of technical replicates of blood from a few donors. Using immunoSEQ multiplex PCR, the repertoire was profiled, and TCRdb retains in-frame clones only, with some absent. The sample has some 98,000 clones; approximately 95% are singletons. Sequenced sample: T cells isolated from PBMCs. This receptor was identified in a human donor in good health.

CDR3 DNA sequence: TGTGCCAGCAGGGACTGGACGGATAATTCACCCCTCCACTTT. Its protein product is CASRDWTDNSPLHF. The chain joins TRBV2 to TRBJ1-6; no definite D call. The V end was cut by 6 bases, the J end by 5 bases, with 11 bases between. The CDR3 is made up of 14 amino acids. Germline CDR1 and CDR2: SNHLY and FYNNEI.